These T cell receptor beta chains were read from a single sample in a study of identical twins. One entry per CDR3 protein, called by TCRdb with MiXCR from the 5' RACE reads. The table shows hundreds of thousands of distinct CDR3 sequences, with about a fifth occurring only once. The same data also went into a second study, on yellow fever vaccine responses in identical twins.

The sequencing sample was made of CD4+ T cells sorted from blood. All receptors come from a woman younger than 35 in good health. The CDR3 runs from the conserved cysteine through the conserved F or W. Fields, in order: V gene, clone size, J gene, D gene, CDR3 protein, CDR3 DNA. The D gene is left open where the match is weak. The listing skips clone size in some rows; elsewhere it reads once, few, many or a size class.

v_call: TRBV7-8
clone_size: NA
j_call: TRBJ2-3
d_call: NA
cdr3_aa: CASSPRRLVTQYF
cdr3_nt: TGTGCCAGCAGCCCGAGGAGGTTGGTTACGCAGTATTTT

v_call: TRBV2
clone_size: few
j_call: TRBJ1-5
d_call: NA
cdr3_aa: CASSEALQGNQPQHF
cdr3_nt: TGTGCCAGCAGTGAAGCGCTTCAGGGGAATCAGCCCCAGCATTTT

v_call: TRBV10-2
clone_size: NA
j_call: TRBJ1-5
d_call: TRBD1
cdr3_aa: CASSDARGPPNQPQHF
cdr3_nt: TGCGCCAGCAGTGACGCCAGGGGGCCACCAAATCAGCCCCAGCATTTT

v_call: TRBV15
clone_size: few
j_call: TRBJ2-1
d_call: TRBD2
cdr3_aa: CATSRSGTSTNNEQFF
cdr3_nt: TGTGCCACCAGCCGCTCCGGGACTAGCACCAACAATGAGCAGTTCTTC

v_call: TRBV4-1
clone_size: NA
j_call: TRBJ1-6
d_call: NA
cdr3_aa: CASSQVPGSSSYNSPLHF
cdr3_nt: TGCGCCAGCAGCCAAGTACCGGGGTCGAGCTCCTATAATTCACCCCTCCACTTT

v_call: TRBV27
clone_size: NA
j_call: TRBJ2-1
d_call: TRBD2
cdr3_aa: CASSGRAANEQFF
cdr3_nt: TGTGCCAGCAGCGGGAGGGCCGCCAATGAGCAGTTCTTC

v_call: TRBV6-1
clone_size: NA
j_call: TRBJ2-3
d_call: TRBD1
cdr3_aa: CASSKRTGGTDTQYF
cdr3_nt: TGTGCCAGCAGTAAACGGACAGGGGGCACAGATACGCAGTATTTT

v_call: TRBV24-1
clone_size: NA
j_call: TRBJ1-1
d_call: TRBD1
cdr3_aa: CATSDQGVRLTEAFF
cdr3_nt: TGTGCCACCAGTGACCAGGGGGTTCGGCTCACTGAAGCTTTCTTT

v_call: TRBV6-1
clone_size: few
j_call: TRBJ2-7
d_call: TRBD1
cdr3_aa: CASRRQGGTYEQYF
cdr3_nt: TGTGCCAGCAGGCGACAGGGGGGAACCTACGAGCAGTACTTC

v_call: TRBV12-3/TRBV12-4
clone_size: few
j_call: TRBJ1-1
d_call: NA
cdr3_aa: CASSPASNTEAFF
cdr3_nt: TGTGCCAGCAGCCCCGCGTCTAACACTGAAGCTTTCTTT

v_call: TRBV4-1
clone_size: many
j_call: TRBJ2-5
d_call: NA
cdr3_aa: CASSTRTGETQYF
cdr3_nt: TGCGCCAGCAGCACACGGACCGGGGAGACCCAGTACTTC

v_call: TRBV25-1
clone_size: few
j_call: TRBJ2-2
d_call: NA
cdr3_aa: CASSEDSNTGELFF
cdr3_nt: TGTGCCAGCAGTGAAGACAGTAACACCGGGGAGCTGTTTTTT

v_call: TRBV6-1
clone_size: NA
j_call: TRBJ2-2
d_call: TRBD1
cdr3_aa: CASKGQGTTGELFF
cdr3_nt: TGTGCCAGCAAGGGACAGGGGACCACCGGGGAGCTGTTTTTT

v_call: TRBV5-1
clone_size: NA
j_call: TRBJ1-2
d_call: TRBD1
cdr3_aa: CASSPTGVGYTF
cdr3_nt: TGCGCCAGCAGCCCGACAGGGGTTGGCTACACCTTC

v_call: TRBV3-1
clone_size: few
j_call: TRBJ1-5
d_call: NA
cdr3_aa: CASSQDSSNQPQHF
cdr3_nt: TGTGCCAGCAGCCAAGACAGTAGCAATCAGCCCCAGCATTTT

v_call: TRBV28
clone_size: few
j_call: TRBJ2-4
d_call: TRBD2
cdr3_aa: CASSSRTSGRMNIQYF
cdr3_nt: TGTGCCAGCAGTTCCAGGACTAGCGGGAGGATGAACATTCAGTACTTC

v_call: TRBV20-1
clone_size: NA
j_call: TRBJ2-2
d_call: TRBD1
cdr3_aa: CSALSPGQGSSGELFF
cdr3_nt: TGCAGTGCTTTAAGTCCGGGACAGGGTAGTTCCGGGGAGCTGTTTTTT

v_call: TRBV2
clone_size: NA
j_call: TRBJ1-3
d_call: NA
cdr3_aa: CASRVGSGNTIYF
cdr3_nt: TGTGCCAGCAGGGTGGGCTCTGGAAACACCATATATTTT

v_call: TRBV20-1
clone_size: once
j_call: TRBJ2-3
d_call: NA
cdr3_aa: CSVGGTDTQYF
cdr3_nt: TGCAGTGTCGGGGGCACAGATACGCAGTATTTT

v_call: TRBV15
clone_size: few
j_call: TRBJ2-1
d_call: NA
cdr3_aa: CATSRERGWQFF
cdr3_nt: TGTGCCACCAGCAGAGAGCGGGGATGGCAGTTCTTC

v_call: TRBV11-3
clone_size: NA
j_call: TRBJ2-3
d_call: TRBD1
cdr3_aa: CASSLDLGTGNRDTQYF
cdr3_nt: TGTGCCAGCAGCTTAGATCTAGGGACAGGGAATAGAGATACGCAGTATTTT

v_call: TRBV20-1
clone_size: NA
j_call: TRBJ2-7
d_call: NA
cdr3_aa: CSASKSSYEQYF
cdr3_nt: TGCAGTGCTAGCAAGAGCTCCTACGAGCAGTACTTC